This passage covers 10 T cell receptor beta chains from one sample sequenced in a study of T cell repertoires in cytomegalovirus infection. MiXCR, run by TCRdb on the reads, gives a single entry per CDR3 protein. Of a few hundred thousand distinct CDR3 sequences in the sample, approximately 40% were seen once. Their cognate antigens are unknown. The starting material was cultured PBMCs, obtained from culture after CMV antigen stimulation. All receptors come from a human donor in good health (CMV status not recorded). Some clones in this sample may be carry-over from other donors' samples.

This clonotype was seen only a few times. This chain uses TRBV7-8 with TRBJ1-1; D gene uncertain. V lost 5 bases to trimming and J lost 0 bases, with 13 bases between them. CDR3 size: 15 residues. Germline CDR1 reads SGHVS; CDR2 reads FQNEAQ. This CDR3 reads CASSPGRLLNTEAFF. In DNA form, the CDR3 reads TGTGCCAGCAGCCCCGGGAGACTACTGAACACTGAAGCTTTCTTT.

This chain links TRBV7-8 with TRBJ2-7; D gene uncertain. Trimming shortened V by 0 bases and J by 2 bases, and 8 bases separated the two germline ends. Germline V gives CDR1 SGHVS, CDR2 FQNEAQ. The CDR3 totals 14 residues. The CDR3 nucleotides read TGTGCCAGCAGCTTAGCGTCACAGACCTACGAGCAGTACTTC. It specifies CASSLASQTYEQYF.

The table lists this clonotype with a few counts. The chain carries TRBV7-9 and TRBJ2-1; D possibly corresponds to TRBD2 (6 bases). Germline loops: CDR1 SEHNR, CDR2 FQNEAQ (reference sequence). The CDR3 extends over 12 amino acids. V was trimmed by 4 bases and J by 15 bases, leaving 16 bases between them. The CDR3 nucleotides are TGTGCCAGCAGCTCCGGGGGTCTAGTGGGGTTCTTC. It yields the protein CASSSGGLVGFF.

The chain carries TRBV12-3 or TRBV12-4 and TRBJ2-3; weak D call: TRBD2 (7 bases). This CDR3 region has 15 residues. V shed 6 bases and J shed 1 base, with 14 bases lying between them. The chain's CDR3 is CASSYSGGRTDTQYF. DNA for the CDR3: TGTGCCAGCAGCTACTCCGGGGGGCGCACAGATACGCAGTATTTT.

This chain links TRBV15 with TRBJ2-7; no clear D gene. V lost 1 base and J 0 bases, leaving 7 bases between the germline ends. Germline V gives CDR1 LNHNV, CDR2 YYDKDF (reference sequence). There are 14 residues in the CDR3. CDR3 amino acids: CATSRVPSSYEQYF. The DNA for the CDR3 is TGTGCCACCAGCAGAGTTCCTAGCTCCTACGAGCAGTACTTC.

At least ten counts were recorded for this clonotype. The J gene is TRBJ2-3, the V gene TRBV7-6; D may be TRBD1 (5 bases). The CDR3 is made up of 16 amino acids. Germline CDR1 reads SGHVS; CDR2 reads FNYEAQ. V gave up 1 base and J gave up 7 bases, with 18 bases separating them. DNA for the CDR3: TGTGCCAGCAGCTTAGAAGTGTGGGGCGAAGTGAATACGCAGTATTTT. Encoded protein: CASSLEVWGEVNTQYF.

At least ten counts were recorded for this clonotype. V gene TRBV7-2 combines with J gene TRBJ2-1, with 12 bases aligning to TRBD2. J was trimmed by 4 bases and V by 5 bases; bases with no gene match: 12. The germline V gene encodes CDR1 SGHTA and CDR2 FQGNSA. This CDR3 has 18 amino acids. In DNA form, the CDR3 reads TGTGCCAGCAGCCTCCACTGGTCTAGCGGGAGGGGTTACAATGAGCAGTTCTTC. It translates to CASSLHWSSGRGYNEQFF.

This clonotype came up many times. This chain's CDR3 is CASSSRTGVFEAFF. CDR3 in DNA: TGTGCCAGCAGCTCCCGAACCGGAGTATTTGAAGCTTTCTTT. The V and J genes are TRBV7-2 and TRBJ1-1; D is ambiguous. Between the trimmed V and J ends, which lost 4 bases and 7 bases, there was a span of 16 bases. Germline CDR1 and CDR2: SGHTA and FQGNSA. The CDR3 runs 14 residues.

This clonotype has just a few counts. This rearrangement joins TRBV7-2 to TRBJ2-1; D may correspond to TRBD1 or TRBD2 (5 bases each). Germline CDR1 SGHTA, CDR2 FQGNSA. The CDR3 length is 16 residues. Trimming took off 5 bases at V and 5 bases at J, with 19 bases between the two ends. The DNA of the CDR3 is TGTGCCAGCAGCCCCTTCCCCGGGGCGCTAAACAATGAGCAGTTCTTC. Translated, it gives CASSPFPGALNNEQFF.

The rearrangement joins TRBV7-2 to TRBJ1-3; TRBD1 is a possible D gene (6 bases). Germline V gene data show CDR1 as SGHTA and CDR2 as FQGNSA. Trimming shortened V by 5 bases and J by 0 bases, and 14 bases separated the two germline ends. The CDR3 consists of 16 residues. CDR3 sequence (DNA): TGTGCCAGCAGCAGGGGGACCGGCCACTCTGGAAACACCATATATTTT. It yields the protein CASSRGTGHSGNTIYF.